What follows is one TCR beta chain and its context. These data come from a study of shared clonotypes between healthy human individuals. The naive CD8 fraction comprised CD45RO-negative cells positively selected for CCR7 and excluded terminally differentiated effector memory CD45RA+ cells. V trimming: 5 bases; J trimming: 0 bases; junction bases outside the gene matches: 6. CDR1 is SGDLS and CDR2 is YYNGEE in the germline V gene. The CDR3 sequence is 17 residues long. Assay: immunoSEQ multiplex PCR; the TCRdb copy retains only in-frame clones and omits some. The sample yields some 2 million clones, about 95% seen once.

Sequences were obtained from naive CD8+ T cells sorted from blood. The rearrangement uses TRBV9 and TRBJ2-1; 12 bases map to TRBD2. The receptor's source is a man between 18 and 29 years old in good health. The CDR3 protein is CASSAGTSGFSYNEQFF. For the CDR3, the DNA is TGTGCCAGCAGTGCTGGGACTAGCGGGTTCTCCTACAATGAGCAGTTCTTC.